This TCR beta chain was profiled in a study of CD8+CD57+ T cells in acquired aplastic anemia. Study-wide context: The mean DNA yield obtained from sorted CD4+ and CD8+ cells came to around 3 ug.

Germline V gene lookup returns CDR1 SGHRS and CDR2 YFSETQ. The V end lost 3 bases, the J end lost 5 bases, and 14 bases lay between the germline ends. This CDR3 region has 14 residues. Patients included in sequencing had previously demonstrated CD8+CD57+ cell expansion by flow cytometry. Genomic DNA constituted the template upon which TCR beta VDJ and CDR3 profiling was performed. TCRdb reprocessed the reads via MiXCR and lists one record per CDR3 protein. The table has under 200,000 distinct CDR3 sequences, roughly 50% seen once. On this clonotype itself: The antigen is undetermined.

Regarding the study as a whole: For CD8+ Simpson's diversity, patients and controls showed no significant difference.

This chain joins TRBV5-1 and TRBJ2-5; perhaps TRBD1 as D (5 bases). The clonotype was recovered from a human donor with aplastic anemia. The material sequenced was sorted CD4+, CD8+, or CD8+CD57+ T cells (not recorded which) from PBMCs. In DNA, the CDR3 is TGCGCCAGCAGCTCCCAGGGTAGCCCCGAGACCCAGTACTTC. Residues: CASSSQGSPETQYF.